The 11 T cell receptor beta chains listed next were all sequenced from one sample in a study of T cells in Graves' hyperthyroidism and ophthalmopathy (dated by TCRdb to the late 2010s). Library method: multiplex PCR. Sequencing used an Illumina HiSeq 2000. TCR beta CDR3 regions were amplified from RNA transcripts. For the first round of RT-PCR on the TCR CDR3, the HTBI primer set was used together with the Qiagen OneStep RT-PCR kit. The public reads were reanalyzed by TCRdb: fastp trimming at Q25, MiXCR alignment, in-frame beta chains only. Each record represents a unique CDR3 protein, reported with the most common genes and DNA among its rows. The sample includes about 96,000 distinct CDR3 sequences, with about half observed a single time. The ten biggest clones cover 25% to 30% of the sample. Sequencing was performed on blood. The receptors were gathered from a woman aged 40 to 55 with Graves' hyperthyroidism.

This clonotype appeared many times. The CDR3 sequence: CASSYTGTGHTEAFF. The CDR3 coding sequence is TGTGCCAGCAGTTACACCGGGACAGGGCACACTGAAGCTTTCTTT. The chain joins TRBV6-5 to TRBJ1-1, with TRBD1 identical over 9 bases. This CDR3 has 15 amino acids. Germline V CDR1 and CDR2: MNHEY, SVGAGI. V was clipped by 2 bases and J by 3 bases; unmatched bases: 4.

The chain joins TRBV2 to TRBJ2-5; D remains unclear. V gave up 6 bases and J gave up 8 bases, with 16 bases separating them. From germline, CDR1 is SNHLY and CDR2 FYNNEI. The CDR3 sequence is 13 residues long. The CDR3: CASSAYGQSTQYF. The CDR3 DNA follows: TGTGCCAGCAGCGCGTACGGGCAGTCTACCCAGTACTTC. The full variable domain, completed using reference TRBV2 and TRBJ2-5, is EPEVTQTPSHQVTQMGQEVILRCVPISNHLYFYWYRQILGQKVEFLVSFYNNEISEKSEIFDDQFSVERPDGSNFTLKIRSTKLEDSAMYFCASSAYGQSTQYFGPGTRLLVL.

The V call is TRBV5-1, the J call TRBJ1-6; no firm D call. Trimming took off 5 bases at V and 8 bases at J, with 14 bases between the two ends. CDR3 length: 14 amino acids. Germline assignment: CDR1 SGHRS and CDR2 YFSETQ. The CDR3 loop reads CASSLERGYSPLHF. The CDR3, as DNA: TGCGCCAGCAGTCTGGAACGGGGTTATTCACCCCTCCACTTT. The full variable domain, its missing parts supplied by reference TRBV5-1 and TRBJ1-6, is KAGVTQTPRYLIKTRGQQVTLSCSPISGHRSVSWYQQTPGQGLQFLFEYFSETQRNKGNFPGRFSGRQFSNSRSEMNVSTLELGDSALYLCASSLERGYSPLHFGNGTRLTVT.

This clonotype was found many times. This rearrangement joins TRBV7-9 to TRBJ2-6, with D unclear. Germline V gene lookup returns CDR1 SEHNR and CDR2 FQNEAQ (reference sequence). V lost 5 bases to trimming and J lost 4 bases, with 21 bases between them. The CDR3 spans 18 residues. CDR3 sequence reads: CASSQDGQVLGGANVLTF. The CDR3 DNA is TGTGCCAGCAGCCAAGATGGGCAGGTCCTGGGGGGGGCCAACGTCCTGACTTTC. Full variable domain (missing parts from reference TRBV7-9 and TRBJ2-6): DTGVSQNPRHKITKRGQNVTFRCDPISEHNRLYWYRQTLGQGPEFLTYFQNEAQLEKSRLLSDRFSAERPKGSFSTLEIQRTEQGDSAMYLCASSQDGQVLGGANVLTFGAGSRLTVL.

This chain joins TRBV27 and TRBJ2-7; no definite D call. CDR1 and CDR2 (germline): MNHEY, SMNVEV (reference sequence). The V gene lost 3 bases and the J gene lost 3 bases, with 6 bases spanning the gap. The CDR3 loop spans 12 amino acids. The CDR3 region is CASSFNGYEQYF. The CDR3 coding sequence is TGTGCCAGCAGTTTTAATGGCTACGAGCAGTACTTC.

A word on this clonotype: At one boundary the junction diverges from the germline segment, which might be a read error. The rearrangement uses TRBV9 and TRBJ2-5; tentatively, D is TRBD2 (6 bases). Germline-derived CDR1 and CDR2 are SGDLS and YYNGEE. CDR3 length equals 16 residues. In DNA form, the CDR3 reads TGTGCCAGCAGCGTAAAAACGGGGACTTTAGGAGAGACCCGGTACTTC. This translates into CASSVKTGTLGETRYF.

This clonotype was counted many times. This rearrangement joins TRBV25-1 to TRBJ1-2, with D maybe TRBD1 (6 bases). V was shortened by 1 base and J by 7 bases, with 19 bases between the two germline ends. Germline assignment: CDR1 MGHDK and CDR2 SYGVNS. The CDR3 has 16 amino acids. In nucleotides, the CDR3 is TGTGCCAGCAGTGAATCTTTCTCAGGGGATCGTGGTGGCTACACCTTC. Encoded protein: CASSESFSGDRGGYTF.

This clonotype was seen a few times. The chain links TRBV12-3 or TRBV12-4 to TRBJ1-6; maybe TRBD1 (5 bases). Trimming shortened V by 5 bases and J by 2 bases, and 10 bases separated the two germline ends. The CDR3 runs to 15 residues. The CDR3 DNA sequence: TGTGCCAGCAGTGGGGGGGACGCCTATAATTCACCCCTCCACTTT. Amino acids: CASSGGDAYNSPLHF.

About this clonotype itself: Its ends do not fully match the called genes, so a read error is possible. The chain has TRBV2 and TRBJ2-7; tentative D call: TRBD2 (5 bases). Germline V lookup: CDR1 SNHLY, CDR2 FYNNEI. This CDR3 is built from 15 residues. This CDR3 reads CASTSGAKVPGELYF. The DNA of the CDR3 is TGTGCCAGCACTTCCGGAGCTAAGGTTCCCGGGGAGCTGTACTTC.

This clonotype was observed at least ten times. The chain joins TRBV5-6 to TRBJ1-6; the D gene is possibly TRBD1 (5 bases). The CDR3 is 16 amino acids. CDR1 is SGHDT and CDR2 is YYEEEE in the germline V gene. The germline V and J ends were trimmed by 1 base and 8 bases, with 16 bases remaining between them. The DNA for the CDR3 is TGTGCCAGCAGCTTGCTAAGGGGTCGGCTAGATTCACCCCTCCACTTT. Translated, it gives CASSLLRGRLDSPLHF.

This clonotype came up many times. The rearrangement links TRBV2 to TRBJ1-3; D gene uncertain. Germline V CDR1 and CDR2: SNHLY, FYNNEI. There are 13 residues in the CDR3. V shed 4 bases and J shed 0 bases, with 4 bases lying between them. CDR3 nucleotides: TGTGCCAGCAGTGGGAGCTCTGGAAACACCATATATTTT. Protein product: CASSGSSGNTIYF.